Reported below is one TCR beta chain. The antigen is undetermined. These data originate in a study of T cells in Graves' hyperthyroidism and ophthalmopathy. After removal of 3 bases from V and 2 bases from J, the junction contained 7 bases not matched to a gene. Germline CDR1 KGHDR, CDR2 SFDVKD. This CDR3 comprises 17 residues. Ophthalmopathy cases scored 3 or more on the Clinical Activity Score and 4 or more on NOSPECS grade, with duration below 3 months. Fresh peripheral blood, about 9.9 ml, yielded the PBMCs. The TCR beta CDR3 regions underwent amplification using RNA transcripts as the source. The study used the HTBI primer set for a first-round RT-PCR of the TCR CDR3. TCRdb re-derived calls from the multiplex PCR reads in MiXCR, one entry per CDR3 protein. This table has fewer than 450,000 distinct CDR3 sequences, 13% to 15% appearing once. General study findings and limits: The model forecast ophthalmopathy, anticipating it by a median approximately 7 months before onset.

The sample comprised blood. The chain joins TRBV24-1 to TRBJ2-1; TRBD2 matches at 9 bases. The receptor was isolated from a woman aged 60-75 years with Graves' ophthalmopathy. The CDR3 protein is CATSDPEPSGAYNEQFF. CDR3 in DNA: TGTGCCACCAGTGATCCGGAACCTAGCGGGGCCTACAATGAGCAGTTCTTC.